This T cell receptor (beta chain) appears in the sequencing data of a study of OX40 agonist ivuxolimab in advanced cancers. TCRdb's copy holds only in-frame clones and misses some; the assay was immunoSEQ multiplex PCR. The repertoire holds approximately 31,000 clones, with roughly nine tenths as singletons. This CDR3 contains 15 residues. Germline values: CDR1 SQVTM, CDR2 ANQGSEA. Trimming took 4 bases from V and 4 from J, leaving 17 bases between them. Autoimmune disease history or systemic immunosuppression excluded patients. Sequenced here: CD4+ or CD8+ T cells sorted from blood, sampled in a trial of the OX40 agonist ivuxolimab. The source of this sequence is an adult with an advanced solid tumor such as melanoma, head and neck, liver or kidney cancer. The gene calls are TRBV29-1 and TRBJ1-3; D not certain. Here the CDR3 reads CSVVEPAASGNTIYF. The CDR3 nucleotides are TGCAGCGTTGTAGAGCCCGCGGCCTCCGGAAACACCATATATTTT.